This TCR beta chain was profiled in a study of graft-versus-host responses after intestinal transplantation. The V gene lost 3 bases and the J gene lost 7 bases, with 10 bases spanning the gap. CDR1 is KGHSH, CDR2 LQKENI, per germline. The CDR3 covers 13 residues. Generated by immunoSEQ multiplex PCR, the TCRdb table keeps only in-frame clones and is missing some. Seen here are over 15,000 clones, approximately 35% observed once, and the top ten hold about 2%. The sample consisted of alloreactive CD4+ T cells from a mixed lymphocyte reaction culture, taken before transplantation. Subset defined: CFSE-low proliferating T cells sorted from approximately 6-day pre-transplant mixed lymphocyte reaction (GvH or HvG direction). This sequence was found in a human patient who was an organ donor for intestinal transplantation. This sequence joins TRBV18 and TRBJ1-5; a possible D gene is TRBD1 (5 bases). CDR3 in DNA: TGTGCCAGCTCACCCAGGGTTGGGCAGCCCCAGCATTTT. Residues: CASSPRVGQPQHF. Filled out from reference TRBV18 and TRBJ1-5, the complete variable domain reads NAGVMQNPRHLVRRRGQEARLRCSPMKGHSHVYWYRQLPEEGLKFMVYLQKENIIDESGMPKERFSAEFPKEGPSILRIQQVVRGDSAAYFCASSPRVGQPQHFGDGTRLSIL.